A selection of T cell receptor beta chains follows, all from one sample in a study of regulatory T cells in long-lasting Graves disease. Each CDR3 protein is one row after TCRdb ran MiXCR on the multiplex PCR reads. The data hold 430,000 or so distinct CDR3 sequences, with around a fifth observed a single time. The sample consisted of peripheral blood mononuclear cells (PBMCs), taken when the disease was refractory, from a patient treated with antithyroid drugs. The receptor source for this set is a female donor with Graves disease. The conserved cysteine and the conserved F or W are not part of the CDR3 here. A D gene is named only where the DNA matches it firmly.

13	TRBJ2-7	TRBV7-2	.	ASSLGPQGTYEQY
14	TRBJ2-4	TRBV10-3	.	AISEPSRTDGNIQY
13	TRBJ2-7	TRBV3-1	.	ASSPTPDRPWGQY
11	TRBJ1-4	TRBV12-3/TRBV12-4	.	ASVRSLGEKLF
17	TRBJ2-5	TRBV2	.	ASSEAFKRNRVSQETQY
9	TRBJ2-1	TRBV12-3/TRBV12-4	.	ASGGGNEQF
13	TRBJ2-7	TRBV7-9	.	ASSKTGHFAYEQY
10	TRBJ1-4	TRBV20-1	.	SASDRVEKLF
12	TRBJ2-5	TRBV3-1	.	ASSQARGEETQY
13	TRBJ2-1	TRBV2	TRBD2	ASSGSSGNYNEQF
15	TRBJ1-2	TRBV24-1	TRBD1	ATSDPTGTGGDYGYT
11	TRBJ1-2	TRBV7-2	TRBD1	ASSTDRGLGYT
14	TRBJ1-2	TRBV28	.	ASSLAGTTENYGYT
12	TRBJ1-4	TRBV6-1	.	ASREASRTEKLF
9	TRBJ2-5	TRBV27	TRBD2	ASSLGGAQY
13	TRBJ2-3	TRBV28	.	ASSFGGASTDTQY
15	TRBJ2-3	TRBV28	TRBD2	ASSLYGLAGAGDTQC
12	TRBJ1-1	TRBV7-9	TRBD1	ASSLTGVTTEAF
14	TRBJ2-5	TRBV7-8	TRBD1	ASSLARDRARETQY
15	TRBJ2-3	TRBV9	.	ASSVAVAEPSKDTQY
11	TRBJ2-2	TRBV20-1	TRBD2	SGRAGGTGELF
12	TRBJ2-7	TRBV6-1	TRBD1	ASSHRGFGYEQY